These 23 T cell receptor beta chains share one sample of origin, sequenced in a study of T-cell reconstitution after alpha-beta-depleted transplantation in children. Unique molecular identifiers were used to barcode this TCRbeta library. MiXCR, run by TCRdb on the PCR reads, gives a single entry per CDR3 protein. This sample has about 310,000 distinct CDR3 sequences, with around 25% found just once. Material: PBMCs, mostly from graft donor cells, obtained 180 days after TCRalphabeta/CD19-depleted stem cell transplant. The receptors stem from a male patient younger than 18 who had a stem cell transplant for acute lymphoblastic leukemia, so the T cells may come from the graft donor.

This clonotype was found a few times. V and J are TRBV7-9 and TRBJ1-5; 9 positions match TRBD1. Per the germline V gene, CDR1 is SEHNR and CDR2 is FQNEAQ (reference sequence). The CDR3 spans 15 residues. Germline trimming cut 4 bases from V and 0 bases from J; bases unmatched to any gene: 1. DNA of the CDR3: TGTGCCAGCAGCTCACAGGGGGCTAGCAATCAGCCCCAGCATTTT. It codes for CASSSQGASNQPQHF.

CDR3: CSARRSGLMNEQFF. The CDR3 nucleotides read TGCAGTGCTAGACGTAGCGGTCTAATGAATGAGCAGTTCTTC. The V gene is TRBV20-1, the J gene TRBJ2-1; D possibly corresponds to TRBD2 (6 bases). The CDR3 is 14 residues long. Germline values: CDR1 DFQATT, CDR2 SNEGSKA (reference sequence). V lost 2 bases, J lost 7 bases, and 15 bases lay in between.

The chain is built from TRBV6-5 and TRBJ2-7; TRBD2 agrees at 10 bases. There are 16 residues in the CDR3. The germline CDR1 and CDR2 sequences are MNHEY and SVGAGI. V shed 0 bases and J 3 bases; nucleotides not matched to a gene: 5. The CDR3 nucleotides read TGTGCCAGCAGTTACTCGAATAGCGGGAGGAACTACGAGCAGTACTTC. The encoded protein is CASSYSNSGRNYEQYF.

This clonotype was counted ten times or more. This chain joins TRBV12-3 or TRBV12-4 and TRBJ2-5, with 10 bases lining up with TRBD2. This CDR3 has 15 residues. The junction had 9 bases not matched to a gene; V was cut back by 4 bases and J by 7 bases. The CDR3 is CASSSALAGDWTQYF. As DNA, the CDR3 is TGTGCCAGCAGTTCCGCCCTAGCGGGAGATTGGACCCAGTACTTC.

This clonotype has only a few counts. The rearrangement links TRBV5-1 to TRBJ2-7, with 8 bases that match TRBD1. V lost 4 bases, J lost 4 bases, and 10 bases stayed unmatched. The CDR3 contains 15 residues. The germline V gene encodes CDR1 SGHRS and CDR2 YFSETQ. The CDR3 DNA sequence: TGCGCCAGCAGCATCTACGACAGGGGTCCGTACGAGCAGTACTTC. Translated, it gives CASSIYDRGPYEQYF.

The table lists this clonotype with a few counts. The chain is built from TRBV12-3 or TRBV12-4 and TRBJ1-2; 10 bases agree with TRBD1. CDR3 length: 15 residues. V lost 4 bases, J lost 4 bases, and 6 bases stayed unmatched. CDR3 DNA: TGTGCCAGCAGTTCTCCGGGACAGGGGATCTATGGCTACACCTTC. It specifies CASSSPGQGIYGYTF.

CDR3 coding DNA: TGTGCCAGTTGGCCGGGGCAGGGGTTATCTAACTATGGCTACACCTTC. Protein sequence: CASWPGQGLSNYGYTF. The chain couples TRBV27 to TRBJ1-2, with D possibly TRBD1 on 6 matching bases. The ends were cut back, 9 bases at V and 0 bases at J, with 20 bases in the middle. Germline CDR1 and CDR2: MNHEY and SMNVEV (reference sequence). This CDR3 comprises 16 residues.

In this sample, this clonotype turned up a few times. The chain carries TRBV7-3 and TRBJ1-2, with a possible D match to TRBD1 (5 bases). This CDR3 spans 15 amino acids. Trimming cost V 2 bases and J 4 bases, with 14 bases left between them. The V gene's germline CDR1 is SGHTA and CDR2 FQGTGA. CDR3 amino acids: CASSLRPGLGYGYTF. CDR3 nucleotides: TGTGCCAGCAGCTTACGGCCAGGGTTAGGCTATGGCTACACCTTC.

Here the CDR3 reads CAISERSEAFF. The CDR3 DNA follows: TGTGCCATCAGTGAGAGGTCTGAAGCTTTCTTT. V gene TRBV10-3 combines with J gene TRBJ1-1, with no clear D. Germline-derived CDR1 and CDR2 are ENHRY and SYGVKD. The CDR3 sequence is 11 residues long. Trimming took off 2 bases at V and 6 bases at J, with 4 bases between the two ends.

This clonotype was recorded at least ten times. CDR3 sequence: CSVEAGSNEKLFF. The CDR3 nucleotides read TGCAGCGTTGAAGCTGGATCTAATGAAAAACTGTTTTTT. The chain couples TRBV29-1 to TRBJ1-4; no definite D call. V lost 1 base, J lost 3 bases, and 6 bases lay in between. Germline V gives CDR1 SQVTM, CDR2 ANQGSEA. This CDR3 comprises 13 residues.

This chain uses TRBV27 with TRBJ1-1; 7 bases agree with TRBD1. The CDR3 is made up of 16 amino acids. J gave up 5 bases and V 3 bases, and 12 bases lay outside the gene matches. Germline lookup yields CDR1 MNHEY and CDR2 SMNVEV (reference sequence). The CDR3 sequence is CASSFLQGGPGTEAFF. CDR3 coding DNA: TGTGCCAGCAGTTTTCTTCAGGGGGGCCCAGGTACTGAAGCTTTCTTT.

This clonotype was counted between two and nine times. CDR3 coding DNA: TGCGCCAGCAGCTTGGGGGACACAGTTAATGAAAAACTGTTTTTT. It encodes CASSLGDTVNEKLFF. The chain has TRBV5-1 and TRBJ1-4; a weak D match, TRBD1 (6 bases). V lost 0 bases, J lost 4 bases, and 10 bases lay in between. Germline CDR1 reads SGHRS; CDR2 reads YFSETQ. The CDR3 covers 15 residues.

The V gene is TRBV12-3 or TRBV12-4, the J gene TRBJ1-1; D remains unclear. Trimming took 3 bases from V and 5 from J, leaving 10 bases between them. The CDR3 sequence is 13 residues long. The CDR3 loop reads CASSFFPGTEAFF. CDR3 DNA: TGTGCCAGCAGTTTTTTCCCAGGTACTGAAGCTTTCTTT.

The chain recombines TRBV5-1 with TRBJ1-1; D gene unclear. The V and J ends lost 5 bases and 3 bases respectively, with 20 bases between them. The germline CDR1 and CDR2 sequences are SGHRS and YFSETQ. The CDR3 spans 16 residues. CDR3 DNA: TGCGCCAGCAGAGAGGGTTTTCGGAGGACGGACACTGAAGCTTTCTTT. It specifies CASREGFRRTDTEAFF.

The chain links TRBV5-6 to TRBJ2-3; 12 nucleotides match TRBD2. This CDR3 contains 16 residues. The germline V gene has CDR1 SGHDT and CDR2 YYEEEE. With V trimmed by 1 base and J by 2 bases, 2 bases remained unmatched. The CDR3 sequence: CASSLRTSGVTDTQYF. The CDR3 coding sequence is TGTGCCAGCAGCTTGCGGACTAGCGGGGTCACAGATACGCAGTATTTT.

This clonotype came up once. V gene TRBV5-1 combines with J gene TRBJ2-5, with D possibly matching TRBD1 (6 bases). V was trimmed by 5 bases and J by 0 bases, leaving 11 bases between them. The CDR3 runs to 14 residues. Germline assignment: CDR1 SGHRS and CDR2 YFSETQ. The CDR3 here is CASRQGRHQETQYF. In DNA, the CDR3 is TGCGCCAGCAGACAGGGTCGGCACCAAGAGACCCAGTACTTC.

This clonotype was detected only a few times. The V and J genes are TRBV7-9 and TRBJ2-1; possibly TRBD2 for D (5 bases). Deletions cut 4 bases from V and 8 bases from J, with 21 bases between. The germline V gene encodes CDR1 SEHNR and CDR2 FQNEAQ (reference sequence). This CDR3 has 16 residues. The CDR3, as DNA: TGTGCCAGCAGCTCCCTTTCTAGCCTCTCTGTCGATGAGCAGTTCTTC. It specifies CASSSLSSLSVDEQFF.

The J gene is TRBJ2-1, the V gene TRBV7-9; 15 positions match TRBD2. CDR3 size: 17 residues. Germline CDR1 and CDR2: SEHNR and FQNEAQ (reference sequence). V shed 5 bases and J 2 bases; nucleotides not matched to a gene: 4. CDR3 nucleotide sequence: TGTGCCAGCAGCCCCAGGACTAGCGGGAGGGCCTACAATGAGCAGTTCTTC. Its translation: CASSPRTSGRAYNEQFF.

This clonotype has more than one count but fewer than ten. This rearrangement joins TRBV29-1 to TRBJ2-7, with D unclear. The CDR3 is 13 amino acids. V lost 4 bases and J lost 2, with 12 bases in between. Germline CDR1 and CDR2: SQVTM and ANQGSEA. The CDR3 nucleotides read TGCAGCGTTGTACACCGCGGAGCCTACGAGCAGTACTTC. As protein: CSVVHRGAYEQYF.

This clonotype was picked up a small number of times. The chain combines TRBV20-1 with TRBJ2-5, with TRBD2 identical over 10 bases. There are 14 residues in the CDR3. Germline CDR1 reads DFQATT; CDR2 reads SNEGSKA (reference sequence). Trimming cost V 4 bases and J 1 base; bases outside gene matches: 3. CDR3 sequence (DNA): TGCAGTGCTACTGGACTAGCGGTCCAAGAGACCCAGTACTTC. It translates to CSATGLAVQETQYF.

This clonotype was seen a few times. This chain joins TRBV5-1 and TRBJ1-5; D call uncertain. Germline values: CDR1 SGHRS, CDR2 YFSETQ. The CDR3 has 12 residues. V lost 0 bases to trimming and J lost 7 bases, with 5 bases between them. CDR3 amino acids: CASSLDGQPQHF. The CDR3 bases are TGCGCCAGCAGCTTGGATGGGCAGCCCCAGCATTTT.

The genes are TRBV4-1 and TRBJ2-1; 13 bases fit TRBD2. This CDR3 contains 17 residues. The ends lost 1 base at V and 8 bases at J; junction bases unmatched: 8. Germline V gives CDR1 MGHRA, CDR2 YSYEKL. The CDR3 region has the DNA TGCGCCAGCAGCCAAGTGCCCGGGACTAGCGGGATCCATGAGCAGTTCTTC. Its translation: CASSQVPGTSGIHEQFF.

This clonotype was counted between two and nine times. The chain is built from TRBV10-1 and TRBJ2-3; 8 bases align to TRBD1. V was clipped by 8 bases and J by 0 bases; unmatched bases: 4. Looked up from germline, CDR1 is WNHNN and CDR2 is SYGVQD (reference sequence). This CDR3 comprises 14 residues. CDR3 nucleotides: TGCGCCAGCGGACAGGGACATAGCACAGATACGCAGTATTTT. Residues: CASGQGHSTDTQYF.